This T cell receptor beta chain was captured by sequencing in a study of blood T cells in healthy people across ages (dated by TCRdb to between 2014 and 2016). In terms of the full investigation: In model experiments, template switching captured roughly one uniquely barcoded TCR beta cDNA molecule for every two T cells. To track age-related changes in TCR beta repertoire diversity, the study relied on deep sequencing normalized with unique cDNA molecular identifiers. Four age groups were formed from the donors: young (average approximately 17 years), middle-aged (approximately 40), aged (around 68) and long-lived (more than 75). The study analyzed two additional independent replicas of 1 million unique cDNA reads from the same blood draw for two donors, one aged 18 to 30 and one aged 80 or older. Broader findings and caveats from the paper: Because the CMV infection status of the donors was unknown, age-related changes in expanded clonotypes may potentially have been confounded. The long-lived group showed more naive CD4+ T cells, fewer expanded clones and increased TCR diversity than the aged group, suggesting age selection. There was a strong correlation between observed TCR beta diversity and the percentage of naive T cells measured by flow cytometry. Bulk unsorted PBMC profiling prevented conclusive comparison of naive and antigen-experienced compartments. Observed TCR beta diversity per million T cells fell roughly linearly with age, and a significant reduction was already apparent by age roughly 40. Estimates of total diversity based on one million sequenced T cells were regarded as lower bounds and as underestimates.

V is cut by 5 bases and J by 0 bases, and the space between the germline ends is 14 bases. CDR1 and CDR2, per the germline V gene, are SGHNT and YENEEA. There are 17 amino acids in the CDR3, from cysteine to phenylalanine inclusive. The CDR3 DNA has 51 bases and is translated from base 1. This clonotype was observed a few times. There is no known antigen for this receptor. It has no much larger one-base neighbor in the sample; base qualities were not kept. The 39 donors, aged roughly 6 to 95 years, were systemically healthy Caucasian individuals from Russia. Each donor gave 8 to 10 milliliters of peripheral blood, collected into EDTA-treated Vacutainer tubes. Ficoll-Paque density-gradient centrifugation was used to isolate PBMCs, with at least 7 million per sample. Trizol reagent was used to extract total RNA from PBMCs, with at least 6 micrograms per sample. For every donor, flow cytometry on a PBMC aliquot measured the percentage of naive CD45RAhigh/CD27high T cells.

Library method: 5' RACE. For sequencing, an Illumina HiSeq 2500 was employed. A second PCR of about 7 to 12 cycles was run with a J-beta primer mix and a sample-barcoded 5' primer. A template-switch 5' adaptor carrying 12 random nucleotides introduced a unique molecular identifier onto each TCR beta cDNA molecule. At least 2.5 million CDR3-containing paired-end reads were obtained from each sample. First-strand cDNA synthesis was performed from all RNA using the Mint cDNA synthesis kit, with priming by a TRBC-specific oligonucleotide. Following uracil-DNA glycosylase treatment, all cDNA underwent a first 18-cycle PCR with the universal primers M1SS and BC2_uni_R. On the authors' methods: For normalization, 1 million high-quality reads were randomly selected from each sample, with every read carrying a distinct molecular identifier. Reads sharing molecular identifiers were discarded rather than binned into consensus sequences. MiTCR, with a Q25 quality threshold and the strictest error-elimination algorithm, was used for CDR3 identification, clonotype clustering and error correction. A nonparametric unseen species model with Euler transformation was used to estimate a lower bound on total TCR beta diversity. TCRdb reprocessed the public reads (quality trimming at Q25 with fastp, clone calling with MiXCR) and kept in-frame beta chains. Every entry covers one CDR3 protein and lists the most common genes and DNA from its rows. The V and J calls and clone size come from TCRdb's table, not from the authors' own analysis. This sample is represented by approximately 800,000 distinct CDR3 sequences; 20% to 30% of them were singletons. The ten largest account for around 3% of the sample.

The data also belong to a second study, concerning T cells of mothers and their children. The second study reports: Nine systemically healthy Caucasian individuals served as donors, namely three mothers together with their six children. cDNA synthesis consumed the entire amount of extracted RNA, loaded at about 1.5 ug RNA in each 15 ul reaction. In the second PCR, sample barcodes and 2-4 random nucleotides were introduced via the M1S primer. Over 8 million TCR beta CDR3 reads were obtained for each mother, and some 3.1 million reads were obtained for each child. TCR recombination output is similarly shaped by thymic selection in related and unrelated pairs, with a minor effect exerted by inherited differences. Normalized repertoire overlap was always slightly but never significantly higher in related than unrelated mother-child pairs. Persistent microchimeric T cell clones were not detected, at a sensitivity of 95 to 100 clones per million clonotypes. The study used deep NGS to compare TCR beta repertoires of mothers and children, seeking features distinguishing related mother-child pairs from unrelated individuals. On average, the children were roughly 12 +/- 4 years old, while the mothers were approximately 40 +/- 4 years old. After adapter ligation was performed with NEBNext reagents, the libraries were sequenced on an Illumina HiSeq 2000 with 100+100 nt paired-end reads. To avoid cross-contamination, the mother libraries and the child libraries were prepared a month apart and sequenced in separate runs. Each donor had between roughly 450,000 and 2,100,000 distinct TCR beta clonotypes identified. Naive TCR beta clonotypes were estimated from low-frequency clonotypes matched to each donor's FACS-determined naive share, without sorting.

Sequencing was performed on blood. The receptor was derived from a boy between 10 and 17 years old in good health. The V and J segments used are TRBV11-3 and TRBJ2-6; the D segment could be TRBD1, given 6 matching bases. The nucleotide sequence is given as TGTGCCAGCAGCCCCGGACAGATCTACTCTGGGGCCAACGTCCTGACTTTC. This gives the protein CASSPGQIYSGANVLTF.